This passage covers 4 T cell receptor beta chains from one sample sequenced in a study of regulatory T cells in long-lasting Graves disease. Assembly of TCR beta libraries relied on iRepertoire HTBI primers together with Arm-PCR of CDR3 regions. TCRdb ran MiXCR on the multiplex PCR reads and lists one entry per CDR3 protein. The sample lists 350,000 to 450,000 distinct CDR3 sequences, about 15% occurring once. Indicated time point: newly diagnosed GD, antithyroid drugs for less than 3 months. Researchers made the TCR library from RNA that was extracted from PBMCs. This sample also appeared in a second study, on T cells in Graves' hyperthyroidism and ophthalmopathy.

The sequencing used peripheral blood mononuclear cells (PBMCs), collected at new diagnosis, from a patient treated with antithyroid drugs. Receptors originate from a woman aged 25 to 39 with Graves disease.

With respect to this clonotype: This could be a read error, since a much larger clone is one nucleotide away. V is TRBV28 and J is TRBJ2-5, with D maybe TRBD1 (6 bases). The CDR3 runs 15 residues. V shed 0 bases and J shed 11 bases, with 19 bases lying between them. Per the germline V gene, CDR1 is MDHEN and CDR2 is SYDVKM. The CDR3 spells CASSLWDSTYNEQYF. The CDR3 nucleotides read TGTGCCAGCAGTTTATGGGACAGCACCTACAATGAGCAGTACTTC.

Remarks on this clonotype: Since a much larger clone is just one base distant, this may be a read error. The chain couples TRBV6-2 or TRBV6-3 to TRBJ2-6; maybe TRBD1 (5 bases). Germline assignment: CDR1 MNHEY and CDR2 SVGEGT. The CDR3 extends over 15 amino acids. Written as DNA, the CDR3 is TGTGCCAGCAGTAGCCCAGCCTCTGGGGCCAACGCCCTGACTTTC. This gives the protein CASSSPASGANALTF.

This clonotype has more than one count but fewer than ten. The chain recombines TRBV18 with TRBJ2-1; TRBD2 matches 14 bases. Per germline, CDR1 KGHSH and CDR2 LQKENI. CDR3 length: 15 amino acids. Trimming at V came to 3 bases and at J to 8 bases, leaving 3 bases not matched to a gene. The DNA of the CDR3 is TGTGCCAGCTCACCTCTGGGACTAGCGGGAGATGAGCAGTTCTTC. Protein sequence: CASSPLGLAGDEQFF.

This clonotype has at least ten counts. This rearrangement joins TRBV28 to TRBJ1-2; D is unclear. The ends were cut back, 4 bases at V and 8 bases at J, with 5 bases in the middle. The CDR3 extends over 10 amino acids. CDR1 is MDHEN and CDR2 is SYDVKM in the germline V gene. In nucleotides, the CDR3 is TGTGCCAGCAGTTCGTTCGGCTACACCTTC. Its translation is CASSSFGYTF.